This T cell receptor beta chain stems from a study of cytomegalovirus exposure and HLA in healthy donors. Overall study results and limits: TCR sequences were mostly rare, though some public TCRs occurred in many donors. According to reports, the classifier identified cytomegalovirus status with high specificity and sensitivity. First-cohort TCR clusters were later found to tend to co-occur in the 90 to 150 validation repertoires.

CDR3 length: 15 amino acids. V gave up 0 bases and J gave up 2 bases; unmatched junction bases: 3. CDR1 MGHRA and CDR2 YSYEKL come from the germline V gene. Repertoires were generated with immunoSEQ multiplex PCR, while TCRdb's copy carries only in-frame clones and drops some. The sample shows almost 200,000 clones, roughly three quarters of them seen only once. As to this clone: Its matching antigen is unknown.

The sequenced sample was PBMCs. The TCR comes from a woman in her 30s in good health and CMV-seronegative. The chain links TRBV4-1 to TRBJ1-1; 7 positions agree with TRBD1. CDR3 residues: CASSQEGQANTEAFF. CDR3 nucleotides: TGCGCCAGCAGCCAAGAAGGACAGGCAAACACTGAAGCTTTCTTT.